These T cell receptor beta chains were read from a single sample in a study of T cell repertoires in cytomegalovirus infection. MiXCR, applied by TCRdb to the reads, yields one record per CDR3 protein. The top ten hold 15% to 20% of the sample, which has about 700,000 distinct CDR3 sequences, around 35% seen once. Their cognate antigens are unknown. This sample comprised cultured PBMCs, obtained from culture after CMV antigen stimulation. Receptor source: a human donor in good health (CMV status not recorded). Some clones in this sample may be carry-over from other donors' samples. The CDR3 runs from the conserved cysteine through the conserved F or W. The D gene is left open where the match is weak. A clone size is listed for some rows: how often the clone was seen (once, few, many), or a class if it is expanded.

CDR3nt: TGTGCCAGCACCCCGCGTTTTCTAGCGGGGGACGGAGGAGAGACCCAGTACTTC
CDR3aa: CASTPRFLAGDGGETQYF
j_gene: TRBJ2-5
d_gene: TRBD2
v_gene: TRBV7-2
abundance: .

CDR3nt: TGTGCCAGCAGCTTATCAGCTAGGGTAGGTCCTTACGAGCAGTACTTC
CDR3aa: CASSLSARVGPYEQYF
j_gene: TRBJ2-7
d_gene: .
v_gene: TRBV7-2
abundance: .

CDR3nt: TGTGCCAGCAGTGAAAGATTCGGGGGAGGCGGGGAGCTGTTTTTT
CDR3aa: CASSERFGGGGELFF
j_gene: TRBJ2-2
d_gene: .
v_gene: TRBV6-1
abundance: few

CDR3nt: TGTGCCAGCAGTGTCGGGGCAGTGGGGGCCAACGTCCTGACTTTC
CDR3aa: CASSVGAVGANVLTF
j_gene: TRBJ2-6
d_gene: .
v_gene: TRBV2
abundance: once

CDR3nt: TGTGCCAGCAGCCTCTGGGGGCAGAACTACGAGCAGTACTTC
CDR3aa: CASSLWGQNYEQYF
j_gene: TRBJ2-7
d_gene: .
v_gene: TRBV28
abundance: few

CDR3nt: TGCAGTACCCTCTCCTACAATGAGCAGTTCTTC
CDR3aa: CSTLSYNEQFF
j_gene: TRBJ2-1
d_gene: .
v_gene: TRBV7-2
abundance: few

CDR3nt: TGTGCCAGCAGCCCCGGGACTCACTACGAGCAGTACTTC
CDR3aa: CASSPGTHYEQYF
j_gene: TRBJ2-7
d_gene: .
v_gene: TRBV7-2
abundance: many

CDR3nt: TGTGCCAGCCGACCCCGGAGTTGGATCGGACTAGCGGGTAACAATGAGCAGTTCTTC
CDR3aa: CASRPRSWIGLAGNNEQFF
j_gene: TRBJ2-1
d_gene: TRBD2
v_gene: TRBV6-2/TRBV6-3
abundance: few

CDR3nt: TGTGCCAGCGGGGGACAGGGGGATTCCGGGGAGCTGTTTTTT
CDR3aa: CASGGQGDSGELFF
j_gene: TRBJ2-2
d_gene: TRBD1
v_gene: TRBV27
abundance: .

CDR3nt: TGTGCCAGCCGCTTCGGGGGGCGGGAGACCCAGTACTTC
CDR3aa: CASRFGGRETQYF
j_gene: TRBJ2-5
d_gene: .
v_gene: TRBV11-2
abundance: few

CDR3nt: TGTGCCAGCAGACCCGCGACACCGAGGTTCAACTACTACGAGCAGTACTTC
CDR3aa: CASRPATPRFNYYEQYF
j_gene: TRBJ2-7
d_gene: .
v_gene: TRBV6-2/TRBV6-3
abundance: .

CDR3nt: TGTGCCAGCAGTGAAGTTCAGGGGCGGTGGGAGACCCAGTACTTC
CDR3aa: CASSEVQGRWETQYF
j_gene: TRBJ2-5
d_gene: .
v_gene: TRBV6-1
abundance: few

CDR3nt: TGTGCCAGCAGTTTATTTGGACTAGCGGGAGGGCCACGGAACATTCAGTACTTC
CDR3aa: CASSLFGLAGGPRNIQYF
j_gene: TRBJ2-4
d_gene: TRBD2
v_gene: TRBV27
abundance: .

CDR3nt: TGTGCTAGCAACAAGCCCCCGGGACAGGGATTCTACGAGCAGTACTTC
CDR3aa: CASNKPPGQGFYEQYF
j_gene: TRBJ2-7
d_gene: TRBD1
v_gene: TRBV6-1
abundance: .

CDR3nt: TGTGCCAGCAGCCGGGATACAGGGTTTAATGAAAAACTGTTTTTT
CDR3aa: CASSRDTGFNEKLFF
j_gene: TRBJ1-4
d_gene: .
v_gene: TRBV7-9
abundance: .

CDR3nt: TGTGCCAGCGGCGGGACCCTCAATGAAAAACAGTTTTTT
CDR3aa: CASGGTLNEKQFF
j_gene: TRBJ1-4
d_gene: .
v_gene: TRBV11-2
abundance: .

CDR3nt: TGTGCCAGCACCACGATCCGGTCAGGGGCGGGTGGGGAGCTGTTTTTT
CDR3aa: CASTTIRSGAGGELFF
j_gene: TRBJ2-2
d_gene: .
v_gene: TRBV7-2
abundance: few

CDR3nt: TGTGCCAGCAGCCTGACAGGGAGGGACATAGAAGCTTTCTTT
CDR3aa: CASSLTGRDIEAFF
j_gene: TRBJ1-1
d_gene: TRBD1
v_gene: TRBV19
abundance: .

CDR3nt: TGTGCCAGCCGGAACCCGGGATGGTATAGCAATCAGCCCCAGCATTTT
CDR3aa: CASRNPGWYSNQPQHF
j_gene: TRBJ1-5
d_gene: .
v_gene: TRBV19
abundance: .